This T cell receptor (beta chain) was recovered during a study of T cell responses to AZD1222 COVID-19 vaccine. Study-wide points: Nearly half of spike-specific TCRs reportedly target variant regions that are unmutated in the B.1.351 and B.1.1.7 variants. Donor demographics were predominantly white British with a female majority; clonal diversity may be underestimated. Only five to seven AZD1222 recipients tested seropositive at baseline.

The J segment lost 1 base and the V segment lost 0 bases, leaving 1 base of the junction unmatched. Germline values: CDR1 SGHRS, CDR2 YFSETQ. CDR3 length: 15 residues. Libraries were prepared by immunoSEQ multiplex PCR; TCRdb keeps only in-frame clonotypes and omits some of them. The table shows roughly 150,000 clones, with approximately 83% occurring only once. This clone appeared once. Its antigen is as yet unknown. The V gene is TRBV5-1, the J gene TRBJ2-3; 8 bases are a match to TRBD2. This receptor was identified in an adult in good health. The material was peripheral blood, obtained on day 0 of AZD1222 vaccination. The CDR3 DNA reads as TGCGCCAGCAGCTTGGGACTAGCGCGCACAGATACGCAGTATTTT. Translated: CASSLGLARTDTQYF. The full variable domain, completed using reference TRBV5-1 and TRBJ2-3, is KAGVTQTPRYLIKTRGQQVTLSCSPISGHRSVSWYQQTPGQGLQFLFEYFSETQRNKGNFPGRFSGRQFSNSRSEMNVSTLELGDSALYLCASSLGLARTDTQYFGPGTRLTVL.